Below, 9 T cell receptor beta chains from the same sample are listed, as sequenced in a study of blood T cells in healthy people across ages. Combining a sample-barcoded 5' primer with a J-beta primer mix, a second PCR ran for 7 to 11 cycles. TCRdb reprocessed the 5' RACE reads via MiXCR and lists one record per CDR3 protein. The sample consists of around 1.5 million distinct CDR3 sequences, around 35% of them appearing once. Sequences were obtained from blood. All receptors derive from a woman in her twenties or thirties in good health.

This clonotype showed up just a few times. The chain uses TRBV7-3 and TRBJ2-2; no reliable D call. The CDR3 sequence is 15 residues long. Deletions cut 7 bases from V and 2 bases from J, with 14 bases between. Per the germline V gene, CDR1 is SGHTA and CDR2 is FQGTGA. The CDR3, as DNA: TGTGCCAGCATCCTGGGATGGGGAAACACCGGGGAGCTGTTTTTT. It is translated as CASILGWGNTGELFF.

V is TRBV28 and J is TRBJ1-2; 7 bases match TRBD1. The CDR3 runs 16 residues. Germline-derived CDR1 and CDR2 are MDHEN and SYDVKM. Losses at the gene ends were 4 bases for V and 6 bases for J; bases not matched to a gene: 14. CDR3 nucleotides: TGTGCCAGCAGTTCGTCCCTTCACAGGGGAAAGGATGGCTACACCTTC. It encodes CASSSSLHRGKDGYTF.

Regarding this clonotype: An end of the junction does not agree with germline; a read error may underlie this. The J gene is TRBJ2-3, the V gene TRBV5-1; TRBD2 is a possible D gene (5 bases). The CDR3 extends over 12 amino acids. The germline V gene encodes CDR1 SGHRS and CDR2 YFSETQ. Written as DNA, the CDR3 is TGCGCCAGCAGCTCCTTGGGAGATACGCGGTATTTT. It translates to CASSSLGDTRYF.

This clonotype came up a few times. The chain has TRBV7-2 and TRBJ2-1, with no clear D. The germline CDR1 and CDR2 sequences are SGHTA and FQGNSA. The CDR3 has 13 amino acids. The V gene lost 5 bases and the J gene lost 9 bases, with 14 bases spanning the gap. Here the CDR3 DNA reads TGTGCCAGCAGCAAATACTATGGCAGTGAGCAGTTCTTC. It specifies CASSKYYGSEQFF.

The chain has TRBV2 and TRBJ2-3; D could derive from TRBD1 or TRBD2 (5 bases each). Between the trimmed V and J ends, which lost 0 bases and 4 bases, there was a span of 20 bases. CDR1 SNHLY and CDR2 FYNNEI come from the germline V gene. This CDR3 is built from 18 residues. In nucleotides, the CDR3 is TGTGCCAGCAGTGAAGCTACACGGACCCAAAGAGGGGCAGATACGCAGTATTTT. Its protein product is CASSEATRTQRGADTQYF.

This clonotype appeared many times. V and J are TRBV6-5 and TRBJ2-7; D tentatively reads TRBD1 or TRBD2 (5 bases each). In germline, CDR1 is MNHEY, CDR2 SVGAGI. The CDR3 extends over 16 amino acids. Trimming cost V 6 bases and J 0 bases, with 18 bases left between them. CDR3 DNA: TGTGCCAGCAGCTACAATCGAGGGGTGGACTCCTACGAGCAGTACTTC. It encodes CASSYNRGVDSYEQYF.

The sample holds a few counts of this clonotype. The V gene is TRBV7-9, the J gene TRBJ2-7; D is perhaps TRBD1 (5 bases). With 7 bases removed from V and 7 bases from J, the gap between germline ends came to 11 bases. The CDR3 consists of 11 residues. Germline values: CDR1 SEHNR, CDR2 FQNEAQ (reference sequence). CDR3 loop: CASTSQGEQYF. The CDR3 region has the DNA TGTGCCAGCACCTCTCAGGGAGAGCAGTACTTC.

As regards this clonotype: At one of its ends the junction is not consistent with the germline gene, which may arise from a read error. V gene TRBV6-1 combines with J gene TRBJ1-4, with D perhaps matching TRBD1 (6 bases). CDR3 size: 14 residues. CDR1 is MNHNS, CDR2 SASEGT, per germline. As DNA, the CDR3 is TGTACCAGCAGTTTTTCGGGGGGCCATGAAAAACTGTTTTTT. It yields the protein CTSSFSGGHEKLFF.

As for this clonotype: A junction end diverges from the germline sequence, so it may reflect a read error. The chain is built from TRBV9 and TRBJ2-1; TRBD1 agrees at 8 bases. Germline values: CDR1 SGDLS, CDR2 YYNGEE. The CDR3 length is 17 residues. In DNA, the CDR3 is TGTGCCAGCAGCGCACCCCCAAGGGACAGGTCGAACAATGGGCAGTTCTTC. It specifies CASSAPPRDRSNNGQFF. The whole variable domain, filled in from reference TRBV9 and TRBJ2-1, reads DSGVTQTPKHLITATGQRVTLRCSPRSGDLSVYWYQQSLDQGLQFLIQYYNGEERAKGNILERFSAQQFPDLHSELNLSSLELGDSALYFCASSAPPRDRSNNGQFFGPGTRLTVL.